This record concerns one TCR beta chain sequence. Its antigen is currently not known. The input lacks base qualities; no much larger clone sits a single base away. The source of the sample is a study of blood T cell repertoires in COVID-19 (dated by TCRdb to the early 2020s). Background for the entire study: Samples covering the acute and convalescent phases of COVID-19 were provided by collaborators in the United States, Italy and Spain. Subjects who had been exposed to COVID-19, were actively infected with it, or had recovered from it provided the deeply sampled blood TCRbeta repertoires that made up the dataset. Where available, HLA class I and class II types were obtained from metadata supplied by the sample provider rather than from assay-based typing. The repertoires were released in a freely available public database intended as a resource for research on the immune response to SARS-CoV-2. Sample metadata almost always included a de-identified subject ID, COVID-19 status, age in years and sex. The samples were drawn from the first 160 participants of the ongoing ImmuneRACE study and from roughly 1,300 subjects provided by 6 global collaborators. The material from the prospective study consisted of cDNA or gDNA derived from T cells, B-cell-depleted T cells, or PBMCs. Overall study outcomes, separate from this receptor: How much clinical and demographic metadata was included differed by source and by participant, and the metadata was provided uncurated.

In the prospective study, participants were roughly 18 to 90 years old, resided in approximately 22 geographic areas of the United States, and were enrolled through a virtual design. Cohort assignment in the prospective study relied on participant-reported clinical history from a screening survey and a study questionnaire. Recovered participants in ImmuneRACE Cohort 3 were defined as having two consecutive negative NP/OP PCR tests, clearance from a healthcare professional, or resolution of symptoms. In the prospective study, whole blood, serum and a nasopharyngeal or oropharyngeal swab were collected from each participant by mobile phlebotomists. Additional blood draws and questionnaires over an approximately 2-month period could optionally be provided by prospective study participants. Before DNA extraction, blood samples from the prospective study were shipped at room temperature or frozen. The germline V gene provides CDR1 KGHSH and CDR2 LQKENI. The junction shows trimming of 4 bases on V and 2 bases on J, plus 9 bases between the germline ends. Spanning cysteine to phenylalanine, the CDR3 consists of 13 amino acids. Only CDR3 DNA remains: 39 bases, in frame from the first base.

The immunoSEQ Assay, a bias-controlled multiplex PCR, was used to amplify TCRbeta CDR3 regions from genomic DNA. The published analysis was carried out like this. The number of nucleated cells in each sample was estimated from the amplification of reference gene primers within the assay. To quantify the absolute abundance of each unique TCRbeta CDR3 rearrangement, sequence reads were collapsed and filtered. For each sample, productive Simpson clonality was calculated as the square root of Simpson's diversity index across productive rearrangements. Here the immuneACCESS table is served through TCRdb, limited to in-frame sequences with V and J called. Missing clones are a known gap in these copies; in checked studies unresolved V genes cover under half, and the rest lacks a known reason. That table furnishes V, J and clone size, whereas the DNA furnished D and trimming. The table for this sample lists about 380,000 clones; 70% to 90% of them were counted only once. The leading ten clones occupy roughly 1.4% of the sample.

The sequenced sample consisted of PBMCs or T cells enriched from blood (not recorded which). The chain employs TRBV18 and TRBJ2-7; tentative D gene TRBD2, with 7 bases matching. The TCR was taken from a man younger than 45 who had recovered from COVID-19. The sequenced DNA is TGTGCCAGCTCACGGGGGGGCCCCTACGAGCAGTACTTC. Its protein reads: CASSRGGPYEQYF.